The clone carrying this TCR beta chain was found once. The CDR3 extends over 14 amino acids. Germline V gene lookup returns CDR1 SGHTA and CDR2 FQGNSA. V was trimmed by 6 bases and J by 0 bases, leaving 11 bases between them. Per the authors' pipeline: Estimated nucleated cell counts came from reference gene primer amplification. Assay: immunoSEQ multiplex PCR; the TCRdb copy retains only in-frame clones and omits some. V, J and clone size are those of that table, while D and trimming were read from the DNA. The table includes approximately 100,000 clones, over 65% detected once. The sample originates from a study of blood T cell repertoires in COVID-19. Study information: COVID-19 samples, acute and convalescent, were from the United States, Italy and Spain. The analysed material was cDNA or gDNA that came from T cells, B-cell-depleted T cells, or PBMCs.

The receptor was isolated from a human donor in a cohort sampled during active COVID-19. J is TRBJ1-1 and V is TRBV7-2; D may be TRBD1 (6 bases). Sequenced input: peripheral blood. The CDR3 DNA reads as TGTGCCAGCAGAACCACAGGGTTGAACACTGAAGCTTTCTTT. This sequence encodes CASRTTGLNTEAFF.